A selection of T cell receptor beta chains follows, all from one sample in a study of early T cells in non-severe SARS-CoV-2 infection. TCRdb called the 5' RACE reads again in MiXCR, with one record for every CDR3 protein. Seen here are nearly 80,000 distinct CDR3 sequences, around 13% observed once, and the top ten hold approximately 1.1%. The sample comprised whole blood. These receptors were collected from an adult who was a healthcare worker with PCR-confirmed SARS-CoV-2 infection or an uninfected control (not recorded which). Each CDR3 is given with its conserved first and last residue. D genes are given only for firm matches. Clone sizes are given selectively: once, few, many, or a class where the clone is expanded.

length	D	V	size	J	CDR3	DNA
15	-	TRBV11-2	few	TRBJ1-1	CASSHRAAGNTEAFF	TGTGCCAGCAGCCACAGAGCGGCGGGGAACACTGAAGCTTTCTTT
15	-	TRBV21-1	few	TRBJ2-7	CASPTDRGFHYEQYF	TGTGCCAGCCCTACCGACAGGGGGTTCCACTACGAGCAGTACTTC
16	TRBD1	TRBV18	many	TRBJ2-7	CASSPRTGQASYEQYF	TGTGCCAGCTCACCGAGGACAGGACAGGCTTCCTACGAGCAGTACTTC
11	-	TRBV29-1	few	TRBJ2-3	CSVGGMVTQYF	TGCAGCGTTGGGGGAATGGTTACGCAGTATTTT
14	TRBD1	TRBV18	-	TRBJ1-5	CASSPPDRTQPQHF	TGTGCCAGCTCACCTCCGGACAGGACTCAGCCCCAGCATTTT
15	-	TRBV29-1	-	TRBJ1-2	CSVVAGFQTNYGYTF	TGCAGCGTTGTTGCGGGGTTTCAGACTAACTATGGCTACACCTTC
11	-	TRBV6-2/TRBV6-3	many	TRBJ2-7	CASSYYSEQYF	TGTGCCAGCAGTTACTACAGTGAGCAGTACTTC
12	-	TRBV28	-	TRBJ1-1	CASSRMNTEAFF	TGTGCCAGCAGCCGCATGAACACTGAAGCTTTCTTT
14	-	TRBV20-1	many	TRBJ2-2	CSARLGTLTGELFF	TGCAGTGCCCGCCTAGGGACTCTTACCGGGGAGCTGTTTTTT
16	TRBD1	TRBV11-2	-	TRBJ2-5	CASRSPGTGRPETQYF	TGTGCCAGCAGGTCACCGGGGACAGGGCGACCCGAGACCCAGTACTTC
15	-	TRBV5-1	-	TRBJ1-3	CASSLGQSSGNTIYF	TGCGCCAGCAGCTTAGGTCAGAGCAGTGGAAACACCATATATTTT
15	TRBD2	TRBV28	few	TRBJ2-5	CASSLTSGSQETQYF	TGTGCCAGCAGTTTGACTAGCGGGAGTCAAGAGACCCAGTACTTC
14	-	TRBV5-6	many	TRBJ2-3	CASSPTRTSHTQYF	TGTGCCAGCAGCCCAACTAGGACCTCGCATACGCAGTATTTT
16	TRBD1	TRBV19	once	TRBJ2-7	CASSMGIDRDTYEQYF	TGTGCCAGTAGTATGGGGATCGACAGGGACACCTACGAGCAGTACTTC
12	-	TRBV6-6	many	TRBJ1-1	CASKPGGTEAFF	TGTGCCAGCAAACCGGGGGGCACTGAAGCTTTCTTT
14	-	TRBV6-6	-	TRBJ2-1	CASSVEDSYNEQFF	TGTGCCAGCAGTGTGGAGGATTCCTACAATGAGCAGTTCTTC
13	-	TRBV4-3	few	TRBJ2-7	CASSQGTTYEQYF	TGCGCCAGCAGCCAAGGGACAACATACGAGCAGTACTTC
13	-	TRBV11-2	few	TRBJ2-5	CASSFNFQETQYF	TGTGCCAGCAGCTTCAATTTCCAAGAGACCCAGTACTTC
15	-	TRBV28	-	TRBJ2-1	CASSGGLSSYNEQFF	TGTGCCAGCAGTGGGGGCTTAAGCTCCTACAATGAGCAGTTCTTC
17	TRBD2	TRBV4-3	-	TRBJ2-1	CASSPPRASGRYNEQFF	TGCGCCAGCAGCCCCCCCAGGGCTAGCGGGAGATACAATGAGCAGTTCTTC
14	-	TRBV19	few	TRBJ1-5	CASSRTGSNQPQHF	TGTGCCAGTAGTAGGACGGGGAGCAATCAGCCCCAGCATTTT
16	-	TRBV6-5	many	TRBJ2-2	CASSYGVAGNTGELFF	TGTGCCAGCAGTTACGGGGTCGCGGGGAACACCGGGGAGCTGTTTTTT
14	-	TRBV12-3/TRBV12-4	many	TRBJ2-2	CASRGPANTGELFF	TGTGCCAGCAGAGGACCCGCGAACACCGGGGAGCTGTTTTTT
15	-	TRBV19	-	TRBJ2-6	CASSILAAGANVLTF	TGTGCCAGTAGTATCTTAGCTGCCGGGGCCAACGTCCTGACTTTC
15	TRBD1	TRBV9	-	TRBJ2-1	CASSVLRGPYNEQFF	TGTGCCAGCAGCGTACTCAGGGGGCCCTACAATGAGCAGTTCTTC
15	-	TRBV20-1	few	TRBJ2-7	CSATRRDSYGYEQYF	TGCAGTGCCACCCGGAGGGACAGTTACGGATACGAGCAGTACTTC
14	-	TRBV12-3/TRBV12-4	many	TRBJ1-5	CASTGSLSNQPQHF	TGTGCCAGCACCGGATCCCTTAGCAATCAGCCCCAGCATTTT
18	-	TRBV28	-	TRBJ2-7	CASSLSYGLGTLYDEQYF	TGTGCCAGCAGTTTAAGTTACGGGCTGGGGACGCTGTACGACGAGCAGTACTTC